Each of the 19 T cell receptor beta chains below was sequenced from the same sample in a study of blood T cell repertoires in COVID-19. Libraries were prepared by immunoSEQ multiplex PCR; TCRdb keeps only in-frame clonotypes and omits some of them. The sample records about 73,000 clones, roughly four fifths being singletons. Material for sequencing was peripheral blood. Receptors were obtained from a woman aged 55-70 years with acute or convalescent COVID-19.

The CDR3 protein is CASSLAGGKQYF. The CDR3 coding sequence is TGTGCCAGCAGCTTAGCGGGGGGGAAACAGTACTTC. The V call is TRBV7-2, the J call TRBJ2-7, with TRBD2 matching 7 bases. Unmatched junction bases numbered 3, after V lost 0 bases and J lost 10 bases. The CDR3 is made up of 12 amino acids. Germline V lookup: CDR1 SGHTA, CDR2 FQGNSA.

The V gene is TRBV18, the J gene TRBJ1-6; 7 bases are a match to TRBD1. With V trimmed by 4 bases and J by 7 bases, 7 bases remained unmatched. CDR3 size: 15 residues. Germline CDR1 reads KGHSH; CDR2 reads LQKENI. The CDR3 nucleotides read TGTGCCAGCTCACTTACAGGGGAAGGCAATTCACCCCTCCACTTT. Its translation is CASSLTGEGNSPLHF.

The chain couples TRBV7-2 to TRBJ1-2, with a possible D match to TRBD1 (6 bases). There are 14 residues in the CDR3. The germline CDR1 and CDR2 sequences are SGHTA and FQGNSA. V gave up 5 bases and J gave up 2 bases, with 12 bases separating them. The CDR3 loop is CASSPWTENYGYTF. CDR3 bases: TGTGCCAGCAGCCCTTGGACAGAAAACTATGGCTACACCTTC.

This rearrangement joins TRBV5-1 to TRBJ1-2; D call uncertain. V lost 0 bases, J lost 8 bases, and 20 bases lay in between. The CDR3 runs 16 residues. CDR1 SGHRS and CDR2 YFSETQ come from the germline V gene. The CDR3: CASSLGGTPVSLGYTF. The CDR3 DNA reads TGCGCCAGCAGCTTGGGAGGTACGCCCGTTTCGTTGGGCTACACCTTC.

This clone was counted between two and nine times. This rearrangement joins TRBV9 to TRBJ1-3, with TRBD1 matching 7 bases. V lost 0 bases, J lost 3 bases, and 12 bases stayed unmatched. This CDR3 comprises 18 residues. Germline CDR1 SGDLS, CDR2 YYNGEE. The CDR3 spells CASSVGYGDRVDGNTIYF. Written as DNA, the CDR3 is TGTGCCAGCAGCGTAGGGTATGGAGACAGGGTGGATGGAAACACCATATATTTT.

The V and J genes are TRBV19 and TRBJ1-5, with D maybe TRBD1 (5 bases). The germline gives CDR1 LNHDA, CDR2 SQIVND (reference sequence). The V and J ends lost 6 bases and 3 bases respectively, with 12 bases between them. The CDR3 length is 14 residues. CDR3 sequence reads: CASRKEGNNQPQHF. CDR3 DNA sequence: TGTGCCAGTAGGAAGGAGGGGAACAATCAGCCCCAGCATTTT.

V gene TRBV5-5 combines with J gene TRBJ2-7; D gene ambiguous. Trimming removed 0 bases at V and 2 bases at J, with 12 bases between. CDR1 and CDR2 from the germline V gene are SGHKS and YYEKEE (reference sequence). The CDR3 contains 15 residues. The CDR3 sequence: CASSLDKPMAYEQYF. The CDR3 DNA is TGTGCCAGCAGCTTGGATAAGCCTATGGCCTACGAGCAGTACTTC. Looking up the rest from reference TRBV5-5 and TRBJ2-7 gives the full variable domain: DAGVTQSPTHLIKTRGQQVTLRCSPISGHKSVSWYQQVLGQGPQFIFQYYEKEERGRGNFPDRFSARQFPNYSSELNVNALLLGDSALYLCASSLDKPMAYEQYFGPGTRLTVT.

The CDR3 loop reads CASSRTGAEQYF. In DNA form, the CDR3 reads TGTGCCAGCAGCCGTACAGGGGCAGAGCAGTATTTT. This chain connects TRBV6-5 to TRBJ2-3, with 7 nucleotides matching TRBD1. With V trimmed by 6 bases and J by 11 bases, 8 bases remained unmatched. Germline V gives CDR1 MNHEY, CDR2 SVGAGI. This CDR3 contains 12 residues.

The rearrangement joins TRBV2 to TRBJ2-2; a possible D gene is TRBD1 (6 bases). Trimming removed 6 bases from V and 3 bases from J, with 14 bases in between. Germline lookup yields CDR1 SNHLY and CDR2 FYNNEI. This CDR3 is built from 15 residues. The chain's CDR3 is CASRIQGTDTGELFF. CDR3 nucleotide sequence: TGTGCCAGCAGAATACAGGGCACGGACACCGGGGAGCTGTTTTTT.

The V gene is TRBV12-3 or TRBV12-4, the J gene TRBJ2-7, with a possible D match to TRBD1 (5 bases). V lost 7 bases, J lost 2 bases, and 12 bases lay in between. This CDR3 comprises 13 residues. CDR3 sequence (DNA): TGTGCCAGCACCATGGACAAGACCTACGAGCAGTACTTC. It is translated as CASTMDKTYEQYF.

The rearrangement uses TRBV5-1 and TRBJ1-4, with TRBD1 as a possible D gene (5 bases). V was cut by 0 bases and J by 8 bases, with 14 bases left in between. CDR3 length equals 15 residues. Germline values: CDR1 SGHRS, CDR2 YFSETQ. The CDR3 sequence: CASSLGWAGIEKLFF. Written as DNA, the CDR3 is TGCGCCAGCAGCTTGGGGTGGGCAGGGATCGAAAAACTGTTTTTT.

The chain recombines TRBV6-2 or TRBV6-3 with TRBJ1-2; maybe TRBD1 (5 bases). CDR3 size: 17 residues. V lost 6 bases and J 5 bases, leaving 25 bases between the germline ends. Germline V gives CDR1 MNHEY, CDR2 SVGEGT. CDR3 loop: CASSPSTTRKGLYGYTF. CDR3 in DNA: TGTGCCAGCAGCCCTTCAACTACCCGTAAGGGGTTGTATGGCTACACCTTC.

The rearrangement links TRBV5-4 to TRBJ1-1; D gene uncertain. The CDR3 spans 13 residues. Trimming removed 4 bases from V and 1 base from J, with 8 bases in between. Germline V lookup: CDR1 SGHNT, CDR2 YYREEE (reference sequence). The CDR3 is CASSRDSNTEAFF. CDR3 DNA sequence: TGTGCCAGCAGCCGGGATTCGAACACTGAAGCTTTCTTT.

V gene TRBV19 combines with J gene TRBJ2-6, with D possibly TRBD2 on 6 matching bases. V lost 7 bases and J 0 bases, leaving 16 bases between the germline ends. Germline V gene sequence: CDR1 LNHDA, CDR2 SQIVND (reference sequence). The CDR3 length is 17 residues. The CDR3 nucleotides are TGTGCCAGTACTTATCCGCGGGGTAGCTCTGGGGCCAACGTCCTGACTTTC. Translating it yields CASTYPRGSSGANVLTF.

This clone was counted between two and nine times. Compared with germline, one end of the junction differs, possibly owing to a read error. J is TRBJ2-7 and V is TRBV19; no definite D call. This CDR3 region has 14 residues. CDR1 is LNHDA and CDR2 is SQIVND in the germline V gene (reference sequence). CDR3 sequence (DNA): TGTGCCAGTAGCATAGAACGGAGCTCCTACGAGCAGTACTTC. Translated: CASSIERSSYEQYF.

V is TRBV25-1 and J is TRBJ1-2; D perhaps matches TRBD1 (6 bases). The germline gives CDR1 MGHDK, CDR2 SYGVNS. V was cut by 6 bases and J by 2 bases, with 10 bases left in between. The CDR3 has 13 residues. The CDR3 reads CASRGGGNYGYTF. CDR3 DNA: TGTGCCAGCAGAGGGGGAGGGAACTATGGCTACACCTTC.

V usage is TRBV5-1 and J usage is TRBJ2-3, with 10 nucleotides matching TRBD2. The J segment lost 6 bases and the V segment lost 5 bases, leaving 3 bases of the junction unmatched. Germline CDR1 is SGHRS and CDR2 is YFSETQ. The CDR3 is 13 amino acids. CDR3 amino acids: CASRTSGSDTQYF. CDR3 nucleotide sequence: TGCGCCAGCAGGACTAGCGGGTCCGATACGCAGTATTTT.

The DNA for the CDR3 is TGTGCCAGCAACCATCGTGGGGGGGCCAGGGGTGGCACTGAAGCTTTCTTT. Translation: CASNHRGGARGGTEAFF. The rearrangement uses TRBV5-8 and TRBJ1-1; TRBD1 is a possible D gene (6 bases). Trimming shortened V by 6 bases and J by 4 bases, and 25 bases separated the two germline ends. The germline CDR1 and CDR2 sequences are SGHTS and YDEGEE. The CDR3 covers 17 residues.

The chain recombines TRBV6-1 with TRBJ1-3, with D maybe TRBD1 (6 bases). The CDR3 spans 18 residues. Per germline, CDR1 MNHNS and CDR2 SASEGT. The ends were cut back, 4 bases at V and 2 bases at J, with 21 bases in the middle. CDR3 DNA sequence: TGTGCCAGCAGTGCCATCGACCTTACAGGGTTTCCTGGAAACACCATATATTTT. Translated, it gives CASSAIDLTGFPGNTIYF.